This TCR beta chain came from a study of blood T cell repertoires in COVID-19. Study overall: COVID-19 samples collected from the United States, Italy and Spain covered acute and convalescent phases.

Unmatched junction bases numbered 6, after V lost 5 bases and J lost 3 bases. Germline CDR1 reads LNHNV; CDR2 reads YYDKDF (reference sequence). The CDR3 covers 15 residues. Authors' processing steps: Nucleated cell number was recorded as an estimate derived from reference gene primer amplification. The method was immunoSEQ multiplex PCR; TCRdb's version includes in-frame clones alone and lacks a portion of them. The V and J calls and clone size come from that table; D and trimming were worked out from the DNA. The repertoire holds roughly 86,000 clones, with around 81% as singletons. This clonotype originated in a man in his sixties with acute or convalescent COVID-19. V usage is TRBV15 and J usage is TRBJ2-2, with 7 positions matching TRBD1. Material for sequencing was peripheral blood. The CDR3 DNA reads TGTGCCACCAGCGAACCGGGACAGCACACCGGGGAGCTGTTTTTT. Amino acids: CATSEPGQHTGELFF.